This T cell receptor beta chain was captured by sequencing in a study of identical twins. This CDR3 has 14 residues. Germline V CDR1 and CDR2: DFQATT, SNEGSKA (reference sequence). J gave up 7 bases and V 6 bases, and 5 bases lay outside the gene matches. TCRdb called the 5' RACE reads again in MiXCR, with one record for every CDR3 protein. The table records fewer than 650,000 distinct CDR3 sequences, around a tenth of them present only once. This clonotype has just one count. The sample was also linked to a second study, of yellow fever vaccine responses in identical twins.

V gene TRBV20-1 combines with J gene TRBJ2-1; 14 positions agree with TRBD2. The TCR sequence derives from a young woman in good health. Sequencing was carried out using PBMCs. The chain's CDR3 is CSARLAGGLNEQFF. In DNA, the CDR3 is TGCAGTGCCAGACTAGCGGGGGGGCTAAATGAGCAGTTCTTC.